The 14 T cell receptor beta chains in this list originate from one sample, sequenced in a study of T cell repertoires in cytomegalovirus infection. These receptors' antigens are unknown. Each CDR3 protein is one row after TCRdb ran MiXCR on the reads. The table records about 350,000 distinct CDR3 sequences, 34% of them present only once. Sequences were derived from cultured PBMCs, sampled from culture after CMV antigen stimulation. The receptors here all came from a human donor in good health (CMV status not recorded). Some clones in this sample may be carry-over from other donors' samples.

The chain has TRBV11-2 and TRBJ1-4; no clear D gene. The CDR3 extends over 13 amino acids. The germline V and J ends were trimmed by 5 bases and 10 bases, with 14 bases remaining between them. Germline V gene sequence: CDR1 SGHAT, CDR2 FQNNGV. The CDR3 nucleotides are TGTGCCAGCAGCCCATTTGGGGATGGAAAACTGTTTTTT. Its translation: CASSPFGDGKLFF.

The V call is TRBV12-3 or TRBV12-4, the J call TRBJ2-7, with D unresolved. V was pared by 3 bases and J by 3 bases, with 9 bases between. The CDR3 spans 13 residues. The CDR3 nucleotides read TGTGCCAGCAGTTTCGACATACGCTACGAGCAGTACTTC. It encodes CASSFDIRYEQYF.

The rearrangement links TRBV19 to TRBJ2-1; TRBD2 aligns across 10 bases. The CDR3 length is 16 residues. Trimming at V came to 7 bases and at J to 0 bases, leaving 6 bases not matched to a gene. Germline lookup yields CDR1 LNHDA and CDR2 SQIVND (reference sequence). CDR3 coding DNA: TGTGCCAGTACAGCGGGACTAGCGCCCTCCTACAATGAGCAGTTCTTC. Its translation is CASTAGLAPSYNEQFF.

The rearrangement links TRBV7-8 to TRBJ2-3, with D perhaps being TRBD1 or TRBD2 (5 bases each). Germline V gives CDR1 SGHVS, CDR2 FQNEAQ. V lost 7 bases and J 1 base, leaving 9 bases between the germline ends. The CDR3 loop spans 13 amino acids. CDR3 amino acids: CASIGDGTDTQYF. The CDR3 DNA follows: TGTGCCAGCATAGGGGACGGCACAGATACGCAGTATTTT.

V gene TRBV4-3 combines with J gene TRBJ1-6, with 9 bases lining up with TRBD1. V gave up 4 bases and J gave up 9 bases; unmatched junction bases: 4. There are 14 residues in the CDR3. Germline V CDR1 and CDR2: LGHNA, YSLEER. The CDR3 here is CASSRDRESSPLHF. The CDR3 DNA reads as TGCGCCAGCAGCCGGGACAGGGAATCTTCACCCCTCCACTTT.

This clonotype was counted between two and nine times. This chain links TRBV6-6 with TRBJ2-3; D gene uncertain. Trimming stripped 6 bases from V and 6 bases from J, with 10 bases between. This CDR3 contains 12 residues. Germline V gives CDR1 MNHNY, CDR2 SVGAGI (reference sequence). The CDR3 loop is CASRSDGDTQYF. DNA for the CDR3: TGTGCCAGCAGGAGCGATGGGGATACGCAGTATTTT.

The chain couples TRBV14 to TRBJ2-1; D is tentatively TRBD1 or TRBD2 (5 bases each). Germline V gene sequence: CDR1 SGHDN, CDR2 FVKESK. This CDR3 has 17 residues. The V end was cut by 3 bases, the J end by 0 bases, with 15 bases between. Here the CDR3 reads CASSHTTGLSSYNEQFF. For the CDR3, the DNA is TGTGCCAGCAGCCACACTACGGGGCTAAGCTCCTACAATGAGCAGTTCTTC.

This clonotype was detected many times. The V gene is TRBV2, the J gene TRBJ2-1; D gene uncertain. V dropped 6 bases and J dropped 1 base, with 7 bases sitting between them. The germline V gene encodes CDR1 SNHLY and CDR2 FYNNEI. CDR3 length: 13 amino acids. This chain's CDR3 is CASRPTSYNEQFF. Written as DNA, the CDR3 is TGTGCCAGCAGACCGACATCCTACAATGAGCAGTTCTTC.

This clonotype appeared a few times. This chain connects TRBV28 to TRBJ2-7, with TRBD1 matching over 7 bases. V dropped 8 bases and J dropped 12; count of bases not matched to a gene: 4. The CDR3 runs 9 residues. Germline V CDR1 and CDR2: MDHEN, SYDVKM. CDR3 nucleotides: TGTGCCAGCGGGGACAGATTGTACTTC. This gives the protein CASGDRLYF.

In nucleotides, the CDR3 is TGCGCCAGCAGCCACCGTTCCGGGGCGGAGCAGCCCCAGCATTTT. Encoded protein: CASSHRSGAEQPQHF. J is TRBJ1-5 and V is TRBV4-3; a possible D gene is TRBD1 (5 bases). The V gene lost 3 bases and the J gene lost 7 bases, with 16 bases spanning the gap. This CDR3 has 15 amino acids. In germline, CDR1 is LGHNA, CDR2 YSLEER.

A few counts support this clonotype. The rearrangement uses TRBV5-4 and TRBJ2-3; 10 bases are shared with TRBD2. Germline CDR1 is SGHNT and CDR2 is YYREEE (reference sequence). The CDR3 contains 16 residues. The J segment lost 4 bases and the V segment lost 4 bases, leaving 9 bases of the junction unmatched. The CDR3 sequence: CASSISSGSFSDTQYF. CDR3 bases: TGTGCCAGCAGCATCTCTAGCGGGAGTTTCTCAGATACGCAGTATTTT. Using reference TRBV5-4 and TRBJ2-3 for the parts outside the CDR3, the full variable domain is ETGVTQSPTHLIKTRGQQVTLRCSSQSGHNTVSWYQQALGQGPQFIFQYYREEENGRGNFPPRFSGLQFPNYSSELNVNALELDDSALYLCASSISSGSFSDTQYFGPGTRLTVL.

This clonotype appeared a few times. This chain connects TRBV7-6 to TRBJ2-5; the match to TRBD1 covers 7 bases. CDR1 is SGHVS and CDR2 is FNYEAQ in the germline V gene. The CDR3 is 15 residues long. The V and J ends lost 3 bases and 0 bases, in that order; junction bases with no gene match: 4. CDR3 DNA sequence: TGTGCCAGCAGCTTCGTCGGGACAGACCAAGAGACCCAGTACTTC. It codes for CASSFVGTDQETQYF.

This clonotype was picked up many times. J is TRBJ2-5 and V is TRBV19; D unresolved. Germline CDR1 and CDR2: LNHDA and SQIVND (reference sequence). CDR3 length: 13 amino acids. V was pared by 9 bases and J by 3 bases, with 14 bases between. The DNA of the CDR3 is TGTGCCAGCAGCATTTCAAGAGAAGAGACCCAGTACTTC. Translating it yields CASSISREETQYF.

This clonotype was counted a few times. The chain links TRBV18 to TRBJ2-1; D call uncertain. Germline V CDR1 and CDR2: KGHSH, LQKENI. The CDR3 is 12 residues long. Trimming shortened V by 0 bases and J by 10 bases, and 7 bases separated the two germline ends. CDR3 DNA: TGTGCCAGCTCACCACCGACCAAAGAGCAGTTCTTC. Its translation: CASSPPTKEQFF. The full variable domain, in which reference TRBV18 and TRBJ2-1 provide the parts outside the CDR3, is NAGVMQNPRHLVRRRGQEARLRCSPMKGHSHVYWYRQLPEEGLKFMVYLQKENIIDESGMPKERFSAEFPKEGPSILRIQQVVRGDSAAYFCASSPPTKEQFFGPGTRLTVL.